This T cell receptor (beta chain) was observed in a study of blood T cell repertoires in COVID-19. Trimming pared 2 bases from V and 4 bases from J, leaving 5 bases between. The CDR3 totals 12 residues. As processed by the authors: By means of reference gene primer amplification, nucleated cell counts were estimated. Sequencing used immunoSEQ multiplex PCR; TCRdb keeps in-frame clones, though not all of them. V and J calls and clone size are those listed in that table; D and trimming were worked out from the DNA. The table shows about 210,000 clones, with approximately 89% occurring only once. The V gene is TRBV12-3 or TRBV12-4, the J gene TRBJ1-2, with D hard to call. This TCR was recovered from a woman aged 35 to 49 with acute or convalescent COVID-19. Input material: peripheral blood. CDR3: CASSLQAYGYTF. CDR3 sequence (DNA): TGTGCCAGCAGTTTACAGGCCTATGGCTACACCTTC.